This is a list of T cell receptor beta chains from one sample in a study of memory CD4+ T cells and cytomegalovirus serostatus. Only in-frame clones appear in the TCRdb table, and some are missing; sequencing was by immunoSEQ multiplex PCR. The repertoire includes 55,000 to 65,000 clones, 80% to 85% of them detected once, and roughly 1% sits in the top ten. Input material: memory CD4+ T cells from blood. The receptors come from an adult in good health and CMV-seronegative. Each CDR3 is given with its conserved first and last residue.

V: TRBV29-1; J: TRBJ1-5; CDR3: CSVVGGLDQPQHF
V: TRBV6-4; J: TRBJ2-3; CDR3: CASGRGHSDTQYF
V: TRBV4-2; J: TRBJ1-1; CDR3: CASSQGGPGGNTEAFF
V: TRBV27; J: TRBJ2-2; CDR3: CASLGRLGDRAANTGELFF
V: TRBV18; J: TRBJ2-5; CDR3: CASSPRDRGLWNF
V: TRBV14; J: TRBJ2-1; CDR3: CASSQKGLAEYNEQFF
V: TRBV11-3; J: TRBJ2-2; CDR3: CASSFGTVNTGELFF
V: TRBV9; J: TRBJ2-3; CDR3: CASSSQGVAYTQYF
V: TRBV7-3; J: TRBJ1-1; CDR3: CASSLLGGGFTEAFF
V: TRBV19; J: TRBJ2-2; CDR3: CASSKGTFGGELFF
V: TRBV9; J: TRBJ2-1; CDR3: CASSVTGTSGGEQFF
V: TRBV30; J: TRBJ1-2; CDR3: CAVYRRLVGGYTF
V: TRBV7-9; J: TRBJ2-5; CDR3: CASSSSGTKETQYF
V: TRBV11-1; J: TRBJ2-7; CDR3: CASSLRQVLYEQYF
V: TRBV7-8; J: TRBJ2-7; CDR3: CASSFQTSGREQYF
V: TRBV6-6; J: TRBJ2-2; CDR3: CASSSATGGVGELFF
V: TRBV5-1; J: TRBJ1-5; CDR3: CASSFTGTGNQPQHF
V: TRBV29-1; J: TRBJ2-1; CDR3: CSVEELGTTVGEQFF
V: TRBV7-9; J: TRBJ2-6; CDR3: CASSFGSGANVLTF
V: TRBV7-2; J: TRBJ1-5; CDR3: CASSLRSGTGLAQPQHF
V: TRBV11-2; J: TRBJ1-2; CDR3: CASSLGVYGYTF
V: TRBV6-1; J: TRBJ2-5; CDR3: CASRTQETQYF
V: TRBV21-1; J: TRBJ1-2; CDR3: CASSKALSAGLNYGYTF
V: TRBV7-2; J: TRBJ1-1; CDR3: CASSRENTEAFF
V: TRBV21-1; J: TRBJ1-2; CDR3: CASSSTGINYGYTF
V: TRBV5-6; J: TRBJ2-6; CDR3: CASRSGPRSGANVLTF
V: TRBV2; J: TRBJ2-2; CDR3: CASSETPNTGELFF
V: TRBV12-2; J: TRBJ2-7; CDR3: CASRLDCTGFQREGLYEQYF
V: TRBV9; J: TRBJ2-3; CDR3: CASSGSGRADWITDTQYF
V: TRBV18; J: TRBJ1-2; CDR3: CASSPAGSEGYTF
V: TRBV11-2; J: TRBJ2-5; CDR3: CASSLSGTVQETQYF
V: TRBV18; J: TRBJ1-1; CDR3: CASSPTLRTEAFF
V: TRBV6-5; J: TRBJ2-7; CDR3: CASSPPGGRTYEQYF